This T cell receptor (beta chain) is from a study of blood T cell repertoires in COVID-19. Study information: Sites in the United States, Italy and Spain provided acute and convalescent COVID-19 samples.

Original processing methods: Counts of nucleated cells, estimated from reference gene primer amplification, were obtained. Assay: immunoSEQ multiplex PCR; the TCRdb copy retains only in-frame clones and omits some. V and J calls and clone size are copied from that table; D and trimming were computed from the DNA. Of approximately 500,000 clones listed, 80% to 90% are singletons. V lost 6 bases and J lost 4; bases outside the gene matches: 12. This CDR3 has 17 amino acids. Germline CDR1 and CDR2: LGHNT and FRNRAP. Sequenced sample: peripheral blood. The rearrangement joins TRBV12-5 to TRBJ2-2; TRBD2 matches at 9 bases. This receptor was identified in a human donor in a cohort sampled during active COVID-19. The DNA of the CDR3 is TGTGCTAGTGGAGTTCCCGGGACTAGCCGTATCACCGGGGAGCTGTTTTTT. Translation: CASGVPGTSRITGELFF.